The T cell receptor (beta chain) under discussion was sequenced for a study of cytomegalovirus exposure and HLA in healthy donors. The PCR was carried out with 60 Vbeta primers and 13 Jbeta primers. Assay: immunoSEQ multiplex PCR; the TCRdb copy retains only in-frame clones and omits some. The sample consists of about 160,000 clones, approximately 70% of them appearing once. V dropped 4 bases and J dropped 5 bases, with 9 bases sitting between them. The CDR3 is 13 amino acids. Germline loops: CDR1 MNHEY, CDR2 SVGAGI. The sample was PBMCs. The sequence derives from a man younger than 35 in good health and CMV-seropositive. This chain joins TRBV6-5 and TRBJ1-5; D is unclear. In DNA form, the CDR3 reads TGTGCCAGCAGTTTGTCCGGGGATCAGCCCCAGCATTTT. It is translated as CASSLSGDQPQHF.